The 4 T cell receptor beta chains presented below share a single source sample, sequenced in a study of T cell repertoires in cytomegalovirus infection. A single record per CDR3 protein comes from TCRdb applying MiXCR to the reads. The sample holds under 500,000 distinct CDR3 sequences; under 55% are singletons and the top ten take around 45%. These receptors have no identified antigens. Specimen: cultured PBMCs, collected from culture after CMV antigen stimulation. All receptors come from a human donor in good health (CMV status not recorded). Some clones in this sample may be carry-over from other donors' samples.

This clonotype was observed many times. V is TRBV7-2 and J is TRBJ2-2; D remains ambiguous. The CDR3 sequence is 14 residues long. The germline V gene encodes CDR1 SGHTA and CDR2 FQGNSA. Between the trimmed V and J ends, which lost 1 base and 6 bases, there was a span of 9 bases. CDR3 amino acids: CASSLGLTPGELFF. CDR3 nucleotides: TGTGCCAGCAGCTTAGGGCTGACACCCGGGGAGCTGTTTTTT.

This rearrangement joins TRBV14 to TRBJ2-1; the D is unclear. Germline V lookup: CDR1 SGHDN, CDR2 FVKESK. The germline V and J ends were trimmed by 3 bases and 8 bases, with 17 bases remaining between them. This CDR3 has 15 amino acids. Written as DNA, the CDR3 is TGTGCCAGCAGCCATGGGTCTAGTAAATCGCATGAGCAGTTCTTC. This sequence encodes CASSHGSSKSHEQFF. The whole variable domain, filled in from reference TRBV14 and TRBJ2-1, reads EAGVTQFPSHSVIEKGQTVTLRCDPISGHDNLYWYRRVMGKEIKFLLHFVKESKQDESGMPNNRFLAERTGGTYSTLKVQPAELEDSGVYFCASSHGSSKSHEQFFGPGTRLTVL.

The J gene is TRBJ2-7, the V gene TRBV12-3 or TRBV12-4; the D call may be TRBD1 or TRBD2 (5 bases each). The CDR3 extends over 15 amino acids. V lost 2 bases to trimming and J lost 3 bases, with 14 bases between them. The CDR3 nucleotides read TGTGCCAGCAGTTTAACGAGGGGCCTCCTCTACGAGCAGTACTTC. Its protein is CASSLTRGLLYEQYF.

The chain links TRBV4-1 to TRBJ2-4; TRBD2 matches at 12 bases. Germline-derived CDR1 and CDR2 are MGHRA and YSYEKL. The length of the CDR3 is 15 residues. V dropped 5 bases and J dropped 8; count of bases not matched to a gene: 7. This CDR3 reads CASSWTSGDTDIQYF. In nucleotides, the CDR3 is TGCGCCAGCAGCTGGACTAGCGGGGATACGGACATTCAGTACTTC.